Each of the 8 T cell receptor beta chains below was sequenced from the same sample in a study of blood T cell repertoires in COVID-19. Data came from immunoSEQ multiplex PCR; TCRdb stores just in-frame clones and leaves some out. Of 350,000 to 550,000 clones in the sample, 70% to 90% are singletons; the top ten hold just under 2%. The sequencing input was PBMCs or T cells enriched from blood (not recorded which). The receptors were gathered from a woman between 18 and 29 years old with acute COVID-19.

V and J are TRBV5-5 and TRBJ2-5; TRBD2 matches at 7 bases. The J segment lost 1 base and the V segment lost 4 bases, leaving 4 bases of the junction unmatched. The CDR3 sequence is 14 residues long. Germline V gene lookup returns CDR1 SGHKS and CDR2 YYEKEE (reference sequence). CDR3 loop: CASSPGTTQETQYF. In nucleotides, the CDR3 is TGTGCCAGCAGCCCGGGGACTACCCAAGAGACCCAGTACTTC.

CDR3 nucleotides: TGTGCCAGCAGCTCGACAGAGAACACTGAAGCTTTCTTT. Amino acids: CASSSTENTEAFF. This rearrangement joins TRBV11-3 to TRBJ1-1; D may be TRBD1 (5 bases). V lost 4 bases to trimming and J lost 1 base, with 7 bases between them. The CDR3 extends over 13 amino acids. Germline assignment: CDR1 SGHNT and CDR2 YENEEA.

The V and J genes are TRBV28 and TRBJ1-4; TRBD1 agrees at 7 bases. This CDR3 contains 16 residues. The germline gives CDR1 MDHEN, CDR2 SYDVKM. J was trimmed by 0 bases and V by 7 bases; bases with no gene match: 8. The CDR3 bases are TGTGCCAGCAAGGGGGCAGGGTCGGCAACTAATGAAAAACTGTTTTTT. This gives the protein CASKGAGSATNEKLFF.

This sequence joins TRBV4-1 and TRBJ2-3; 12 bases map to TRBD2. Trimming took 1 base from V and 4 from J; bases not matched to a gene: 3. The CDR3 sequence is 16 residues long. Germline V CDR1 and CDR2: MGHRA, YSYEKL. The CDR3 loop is CASSQASGGAADTQYF. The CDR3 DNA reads TGCGCCAGCAGCCAAGCTAGCGGGGGGGCGGCAGATACGCAGTATTTT.

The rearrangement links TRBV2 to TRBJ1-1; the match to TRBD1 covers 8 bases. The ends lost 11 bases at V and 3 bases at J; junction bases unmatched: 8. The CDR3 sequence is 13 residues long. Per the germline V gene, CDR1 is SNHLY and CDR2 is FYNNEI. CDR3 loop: CAGGQGTDTEAFF. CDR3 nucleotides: TGTGCCGGAGGACAGGGTACAGACACTGAAGCTTTCTTT.

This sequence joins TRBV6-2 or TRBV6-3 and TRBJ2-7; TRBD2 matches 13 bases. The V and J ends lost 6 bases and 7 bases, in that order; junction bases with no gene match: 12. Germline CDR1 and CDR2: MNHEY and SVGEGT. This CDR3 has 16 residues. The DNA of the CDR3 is TGTGCCAGCAGCTCTACACTAGCGGGAGGGCTGGGTGAGCAGTACTTC. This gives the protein CASSSTLAGGLGEQYF.

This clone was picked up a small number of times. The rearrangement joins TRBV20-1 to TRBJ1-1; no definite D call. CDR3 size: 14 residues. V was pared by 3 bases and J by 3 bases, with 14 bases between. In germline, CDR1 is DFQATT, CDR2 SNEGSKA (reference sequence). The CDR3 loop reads CSASPAGSDTEAFF. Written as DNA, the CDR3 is TGCAGTGCTAGTCCTGCGGGGAGCGACACTGAAGCTTTCTTT.

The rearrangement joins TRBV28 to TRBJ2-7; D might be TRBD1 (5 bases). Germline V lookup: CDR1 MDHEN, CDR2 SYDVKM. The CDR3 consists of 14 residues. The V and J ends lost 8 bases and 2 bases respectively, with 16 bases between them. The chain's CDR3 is CASAALDRTYEQYF. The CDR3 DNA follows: TGTGCCAGCGCCGCCTTAGACAGAACCTACGAGCAGTACTTC.